These 10 T cell receptor beta chains share one sample of origin, sequenced in a study of blood T cell repertoires in COVID-19. The assay was immunoSEQ multiplex PCR, and TCRdb's table has in-frame clones only and misses some. The sample has 150,000 to 200,000 clones; roughly 86% are singletons. The sequencing sample was made of peripheral blood. The receptors here all came from a middle-aged man with active or convalescent COVID-19.

The chain employs TRBV11-3 and TRBJ2-2, with TRBD2 identical over 10 bases. Per germline, CDR1 SGHNT and CDR2 YENEEA. The trim removed 5 bases at V and 4 bases at J, leaving 10 bases unmatched. This CDR3 is 17 amino acids long. CDR3 nucleotide sequence: TGTGCCAGCAGCCCGAGAGCGGGAGGGCCTGGCACCGGGGAGCTGTTTTTT. It encodes CASSPRAGGPGTGELFF. The whole variable domain, filled in from reference TRBV11-3 and TRBJ2-2, reads EAGVVQSPRYKIIEKKQPVAFWCNPISGHNTLYWYLQNLGQGPELLIRYENEEAVDDSQLPKDRFSAERLKGVDSTLKIQPAELGDSAVYLCASSPRAGGPGTGELFFGEGSRLTVL.

The genes are TRBV19 and TRBJ2-7; possible D gene TRBD2, 5 bases. This CDR3 comprises 15 residues. Germline V gives CDR1 LNHDA, CDR2 SQIVND (reference sequence). Trimming left V 1 base short and J 2 bases short, with 12 bases between. CDR3 in DNA: TGTGCCAGTAGTATAGGCTCGACGGGGACCTACGAGCAGTACTTC. It specifies CASSIGSTGTYEQYF.

The chain is built from TRBV5-4 and TRBJ2-7; the D is unclear. Germline CDR1 is SGHNT and CDR2 is YYREEE (reference sequence). The length of the CDR3 is 15 residues. Trimming stripped 4 bases from V and 0 bases from J, with 14 bases between. CDR3: CASSHDAATSYEQYF. CDR3 DNA: TGTGCCAGCAGCCACGATGCAGCGACCTCCTACGAGCAGTACTTC.

This clone was seen more than once but under ten times. The rearrangement links TRBV4-1 to TRBJ1-3; D gene unclear. The V and J ends lost 0 bases and 2 bases respectively, with 8 bases between them. CDR1 and CDR2 from the germline V gene are MGHRA and YSYEKL. The CDR3 runs to 15 residues. The chain's CDR3 is CASSQDERAGNTIYF. CDR3 nucleotides: TGCGCCAGCAGCCAAGATGAGCGGGCTGGAAACACCATATATTTT.

The sample holds one count of this clone. The rearrangement uses TRBV14 and TRBJ2-5; TRBD2 agrees at 7 bases. There are 14 residues in the CDR3. Germline V gene data show CDR1 as SGHDN and CDR2 as FVKESK. V lost 1 base, J lost 3 bases, and 2 bases stayed unmatched. This chain's CDR3 is CASSQVAGEETQYF. CDR3 bases: TGTGCCAGCAGCCAAGTCGCGGGGGAAGAGACCCAGTACTTC.

In its sample, this clone was seen a few times. The gene calls are TRBV11-2 and TRBJ2-1; 10 nucleotides line up with TRBD2. The CDR3 totals 16 residues. Germline CDR1 SGHAT, CDR2 FQNNGV. Trimming removed 4 bases from V and 7 bases from J; junction bases left unmatched: 10. CDR3 bases: TGTGCCAGCAGCTCACTGAAGCGGGAGGGCCCTAATGAGCAGTTCTTC. It yields the protein CASSSLKREGPNEQFF.

The chain couples TRBV6-6 to TRBJ2-7; D may be TRBD1 (6 bases). The length of the CDR3 is 15 residues. The germline gives CDR1 MNHNY, CDR2 SVGAGI (reference sequence). The V gene lost 5 bases and the J gene lost 5 bases, with 19 bases spanning the gap. The CDR3 bases are TGTGCCAGCAGTCCACATCCTAACAGGGCCAACGAGCAGTACTTC. Translating it yields CASSPHPNRANEQYF.

This chain connects TRBV24-1 to TRBJ2-1, with a tentative D call TRBD2 (6 bases). The CDR3 extends over 13 amino acids. Between the trimmed V and J ends, which lost 4 bases and 7 bases, there was a span of 10 bases. CDR1 and CDR2 from the germline V gene are KGHDR and SFDVKD. CDR3 nucleotides: TGTGCCACCAGTGAGCCGCGGGATAATGAGCAGTTCTTC. Encoded protein: CATSEPRDNEQFF.

The chain couples TRBV7-6 to TRBJ1-2; D gene ambiguous. The V end lost 5 bases, the J end lost 4 bases, and 11 bases lay between the germline ends. Germline values: CDR1 SGHVS, CDR2 FNYEAQ. The CDR3 is 13 amino acids. In nucleotides, the CDR3 is TGTGCCAGCAGCCGAGGACTGACCTATGGCTACACCTTC. It yields the protein CASSRGLTYGYTF.

This clone came up once. This CDR3 reads CASSSLGTGNGYTF. The DNA of the CDR3 is TGTGCCAGCAGCTCTCTGGGGACAGGGAACGGCTACACCTTC. The chain uses TRBV11-2 and TRBJ1-2; 9 bases line up with TRBD1. CDR3 length: 14 residues. Trimming at V came to 4 bases and at J to 8 bases, leaving 8 bases not matched to a gene. Germline V gene lookup returns CDR1 SGHAT and CDR2 FQNNGV. Variable domain in full (rest from reference TRBV11-2 and TRBJ1-2): EAGVAQSPRYKIIEKRQSVAFWCNPISGHATLYWYQQILGQGPKLLIQFQNNGVVDDSQLPKDRFSAERLKGVDSTLKIQPAKLEDSAVYLCASSSLGTGNGYTFGSGTRLTVV.